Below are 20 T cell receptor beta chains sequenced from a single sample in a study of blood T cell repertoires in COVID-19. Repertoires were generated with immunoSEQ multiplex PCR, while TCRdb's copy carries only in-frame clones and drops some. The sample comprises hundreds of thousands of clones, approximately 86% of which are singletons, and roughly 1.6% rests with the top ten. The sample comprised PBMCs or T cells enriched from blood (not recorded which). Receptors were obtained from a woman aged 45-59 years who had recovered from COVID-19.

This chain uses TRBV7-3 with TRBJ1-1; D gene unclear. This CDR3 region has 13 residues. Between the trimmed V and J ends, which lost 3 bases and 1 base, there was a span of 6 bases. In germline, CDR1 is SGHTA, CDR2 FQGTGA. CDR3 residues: CASSFYSNTEAFF. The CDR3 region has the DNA TGTGCCAGCAGCTTCTATTCGAACACTGAAGCTTTCTTT.

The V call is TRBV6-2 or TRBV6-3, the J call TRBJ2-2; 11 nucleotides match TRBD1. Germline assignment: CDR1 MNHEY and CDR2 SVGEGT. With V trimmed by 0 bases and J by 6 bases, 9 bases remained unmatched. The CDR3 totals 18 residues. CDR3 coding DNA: TGTGCCAGCAGTTACTCCCCAGGACAGGGGGCGGAAGCCGGGGAGCTGTTTTTT. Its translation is CASSYSPGQGAEAGELFF.

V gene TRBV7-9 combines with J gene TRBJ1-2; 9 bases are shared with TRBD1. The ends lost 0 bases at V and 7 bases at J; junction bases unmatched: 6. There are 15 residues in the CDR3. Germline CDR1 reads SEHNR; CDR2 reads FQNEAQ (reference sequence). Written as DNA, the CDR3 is TGTGCCAGCAGCTTAGCGGCCGGGACAGGGTTTGGCTACACCTTC. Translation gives CASSLAAGTGFGYTF.

The CDR3 protein is CASSLTHGDNEQFF. In nucleotides, the CDR3 is TGTGCCAGCAGCTTAACACATGGTGACAATGAGCAGTTCTTC. This sequence joins TRBV7-3 and TRBJ2-1; D gene uncertain. V gave up 0 bases and J gave up 5 bases, with 8 bases separating them. The V gene's germline CDR1 is SGHTA and CDR2 FQGTGA. This CDR3 is 14 amino acids long.

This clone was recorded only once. This CDR3 reads CAWRPLSGRALNEQFF. The DNA for the CDR3 is TGTGCCTGGAGGCCCTTGAGCGGGAGGGCTTTGAATGAGCAGTTCTTC. The chain has TRBV30 and TRBJ2-1; 10 bases fit TRBD2. V lost 3 bases to trimming and J lost 7 bases; unmatched junction nucleotides: 12. The CDR3 extends over 16 amino acids. Germline CDR1 is GTSNPN and CDR2 is SVGIG (reference sequence).

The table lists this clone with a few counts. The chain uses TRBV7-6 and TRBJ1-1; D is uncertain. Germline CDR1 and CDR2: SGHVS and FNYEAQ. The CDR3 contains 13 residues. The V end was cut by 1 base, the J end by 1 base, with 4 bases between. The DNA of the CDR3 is TGTGCCAGCAGCTTAGGACAGAACACTGAAGCTTTCTTT. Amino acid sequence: CASSLGQNTEAFF.

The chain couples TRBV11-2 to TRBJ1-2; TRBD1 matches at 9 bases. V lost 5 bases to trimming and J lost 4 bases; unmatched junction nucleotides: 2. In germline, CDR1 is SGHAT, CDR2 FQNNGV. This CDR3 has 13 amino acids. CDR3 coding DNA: TGTGCCAGCAGCGCGGGACAGGGCTATGGCTACACCTTC. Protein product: CASSAGQGYGYTF.

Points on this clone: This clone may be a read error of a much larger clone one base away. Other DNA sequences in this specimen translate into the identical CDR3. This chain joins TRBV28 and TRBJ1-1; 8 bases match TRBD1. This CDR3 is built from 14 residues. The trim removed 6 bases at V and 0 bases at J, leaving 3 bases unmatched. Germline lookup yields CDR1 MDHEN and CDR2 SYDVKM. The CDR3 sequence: CASRDRGMNTEAFF. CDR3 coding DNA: TGTGCCAGCAGAGACAGGGGAATGAACACTGAAGCTTTCTTT. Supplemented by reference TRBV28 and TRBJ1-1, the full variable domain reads DVKVTQSSRYLVKRTGEKVFLECVQDMDHENMFWYRQDPGLGLRLIYFSYDVKMKEKGDIPEGYSVSREKKERFSLILESASTNQTSMYLCASRDRGMNTEAFFGQGTRLTVV.

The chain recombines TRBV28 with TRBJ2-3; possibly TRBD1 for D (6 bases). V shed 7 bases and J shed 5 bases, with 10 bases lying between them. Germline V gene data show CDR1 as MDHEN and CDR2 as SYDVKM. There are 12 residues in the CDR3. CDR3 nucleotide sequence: TGTGCCAGCATGGGGGCGGGAGATACGCAGTATTTT. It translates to CASMGAGDTQYF.

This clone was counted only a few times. CDR3 in DNA: TGTGCCACCAGCAGGGGACAGCCGGACTCTGGAAACACCATATATTTT. This codes for CATSRGQPDSGNTIYF. The chain has TRBV15 and TRBJ1-3; 7 nucleotides align to TRBD1. The CDR3 totals 16 residues. Unmatched junction bases numbered 5, after V lost 3 bases and J lost 0 bases. Looked up from germline, CDR1 is LNHNV and CDR2 is YYDKDF (reference sequence). Filled out from reference TRBV15 and TRBJ1-3, the complete variable domain reads DAMVIQNPRYQVTQFGKPVTLSCSQTLNHNVMYWYQQKSSQAPKLLFHYYDKDFNNEADTPDNFQSRRPNTSFCFLDIRSPGLGDTAMYLCATSRGQPDSGNTIYFGEGSWLTVV.

CDR3 protein: CASSSTIRQAEAFF. As DNA, the CDR3 is TGCGCCAGCAGTTCCACGATTAGACAGGCTGAAGCTTTCTTT. This rearrangement joins TRBV10-2 to TRBJ1-1; possibly TRBD1 for D (6 bases). Germline CDR1 is WSHSY and CDR2 is SAAADI. V was shortened by 5 bases and J by 6 bases, with 16 bases between the two germline ends. The CDR3 loop spans 14 amino acids.

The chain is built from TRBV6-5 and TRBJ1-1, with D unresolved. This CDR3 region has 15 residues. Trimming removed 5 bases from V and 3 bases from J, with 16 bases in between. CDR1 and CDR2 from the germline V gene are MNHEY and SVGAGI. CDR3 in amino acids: CASSRVVQADTEAFF. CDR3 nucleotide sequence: TGTGCCAGCAGTCGGGTGGTCCAAGCGGACACTGAAGCTTTCTTT.

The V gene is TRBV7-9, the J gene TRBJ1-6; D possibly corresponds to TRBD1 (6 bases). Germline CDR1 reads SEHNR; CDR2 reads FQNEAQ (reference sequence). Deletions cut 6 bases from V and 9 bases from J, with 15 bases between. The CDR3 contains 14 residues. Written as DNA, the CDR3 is TGTGCCAGCAGGCCCGGCACAGGGTTTTCACCCCTCCACTTT. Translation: CASRPGTGFSPLHF.

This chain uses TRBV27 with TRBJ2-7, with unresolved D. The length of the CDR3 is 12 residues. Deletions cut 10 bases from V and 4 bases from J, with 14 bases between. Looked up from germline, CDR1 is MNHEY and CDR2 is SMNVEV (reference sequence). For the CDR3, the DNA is TGTGCCACCCGGCGGTTTACTTACGAGCAGTACTTC. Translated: CATRRFTYEQYF.

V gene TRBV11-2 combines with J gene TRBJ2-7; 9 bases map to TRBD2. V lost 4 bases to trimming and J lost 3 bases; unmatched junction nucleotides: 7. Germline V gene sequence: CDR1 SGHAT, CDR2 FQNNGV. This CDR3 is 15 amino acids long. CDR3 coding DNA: TGTGCCAGCAGCTACCTTCGGACTAGCGTCTACGAGCAGTACTTC. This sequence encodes CASSYLRTSVYEQYF. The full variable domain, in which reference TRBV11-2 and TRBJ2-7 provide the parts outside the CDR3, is EAGVAQSPRYKIIEKRQSVAFWCNPISGHATLYWYQQILGQGPKLLIQFQNNGVVDDSQLPKDRFSAERLKGVDSTLKIQPAKLEDSAVYLCASSYLRTSVYEQYFGPGTRLTVT.

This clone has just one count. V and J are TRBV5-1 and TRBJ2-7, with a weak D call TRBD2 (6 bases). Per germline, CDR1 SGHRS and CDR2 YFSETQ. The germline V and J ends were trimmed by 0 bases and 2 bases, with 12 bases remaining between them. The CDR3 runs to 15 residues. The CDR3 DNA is TGCGCCAGCAGCTTGGAAGGACTACAGACCTACGAGCAGTACTTC. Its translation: CASSLEGLQTYEQYF.

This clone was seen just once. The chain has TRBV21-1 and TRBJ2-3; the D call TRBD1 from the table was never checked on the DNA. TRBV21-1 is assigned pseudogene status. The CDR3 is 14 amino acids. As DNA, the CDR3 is TGTGCCAGCAGAAGGGGGATTAGCACAGATACGCAGTATTTT. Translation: CASRRGISTDTQYF.

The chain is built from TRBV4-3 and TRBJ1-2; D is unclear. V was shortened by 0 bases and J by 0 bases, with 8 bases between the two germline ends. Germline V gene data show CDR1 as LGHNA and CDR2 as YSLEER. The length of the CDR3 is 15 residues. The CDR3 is CASSQDSGANYGYTF. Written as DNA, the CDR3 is TGCGCCAGCAGCCAAGATAGTGGAGCTAACTATGGCTACACCTTC.

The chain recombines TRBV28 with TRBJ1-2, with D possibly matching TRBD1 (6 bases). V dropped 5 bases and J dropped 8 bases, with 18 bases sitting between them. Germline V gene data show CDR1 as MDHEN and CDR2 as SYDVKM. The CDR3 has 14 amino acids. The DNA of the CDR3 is TGTGCCAGCAGTGTTTTTTCAGGGGCAGGCGGCTACACCTTC. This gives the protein CASSVFSGAGGYTF.

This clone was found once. CDR3 DNA sequence: TGTGCCAGCAGTTACTCGAGGCGGGGTTTGGAGACCCAGTACTTC. It specifies CASSYSRRGLETQYF. V usage is TRBV6-2 or TRBV6-3 and J usage is TRBJ2-5, with D possibly being TRBD2 (6 bases). This CDR3 has 15 amino acids. In germline, CDR1 is MNHEY, CDR2 SVGEGT. Trimming removed 0 bases at V and 5 bases at J, with 13 bases between.